The next 19 T cell receptor beta chains were all read from a single sample in a study of CD8 T cells in ankylosing spondylitis. These receptors are not linked to any known antigen. Whole-study findings and limits: There was a TCR beta motif, made of several highly homologous variants, that appeared characteristic of ankylosing spondylitis blood.

TCRdb reprocessed the 5' RACE reads via MiXCR and lists one record per CDR3 protein. Among a few hundred thousand distinct CDR3 sequences, approximately 20% were seen once, and the ten largest hold less than 20%. The sequencing sample was made of blood, either unsorted or a sorted T cell fraction (not recorded which). The receptor set was obtained from a male donor with ankylosing spondylitis.

There are a few counts of this clonotype. V gene TRBV19 combines with J gene TRBJ1-5; TRBD1 aligns across 11 bases. This CDR3 contains 18 residues. The trim removed 1 base at V and 2 bases at J, leaving 7 bases unmatched. Germline CDR1 is LNHDA and CDR2 is SQIVND (reference sequence). CDR3 in DNA: TGTGCCAGTAGTATAGCGGACAGGGGGCGCCAGGGCAATCAGCCCCAGCATTTT. As protein: CASSIADRGRQGNQPQHF.

This chain links TRBV19 with TRBJ2-2; 11 bases are shared with TRBD1. This CDR3 contains 15 residues. The germline gives CDR1 LNHDA, CDR2 SQIVND (reference sequence). V dropped 4 bases and J dropped 6; count of bases not matched to a gene: 4. This CDR3 is CASSRTGGIPGELFF. DNA for the CDR3: TGTGCCAGTAGTAGGACAGGGGGCATCCCCGGGGAGCTGTTTTTT.

This chain links TRBV14 with TRBJ2-7; 12 bases map to TRBD1. The CDR3 loop spans 15 amino acids. CDR1 is SGHDN and CDR2 is FVKESK in the germline V gene. The trim removed 0 bases at V and 6 bases at J, leaving 3 bases unmatched. Here the CDR3 DNA reads TGTGCCAGCAGCCAAGAGGGGACAGGGGGCCGCGAGCAGTACTTC. Protein product: CASSQEGTGGREQYF.

The chain uses TRBV6-1 and TRBJ2-7; 12 positions agree with TRBD2. Germline lookup yields CDR1 MNHNS and CDR2 SASEGT. The CDR3 consists of 18 residues. V lost 7 bases, J lost 3 bases, and 16 bases stayed unmatched. The CDR3 here is CASTLGQDGLAGFYEQYF. CDR3 DNA sequence: TGTGCCAGCACCCTAGGACAGGACGGACTAGCGGGATTCTACGAGCAGTACTTC.

The sample holds a few counts of this clonotype. V usage is TRBV28 and J usage is TRBJ2-7; 9 bases line up with TRBD2. Germline V gene lookup returns CDR1 MDHEN and CDR2 SYDVKM. This CDR3 has 13 residues. Trimming removed 11 bases from V and 2 bases from J; junction bases left unmatched: 7. The DNA of the CDR3 is TGTGCCGCTGGGCGGGAGGGCACCTACGAGCAGTACTTC. Protein sequence: CAAGREGTYEQYF.

With regard to this clonotype: Germline and junction disagree at one end, which may indicate a read error. The gene calls are TRBV7-3 and TRBJ1-4, with D perhaps TRBD1 (6 bases). CDR1 and CDR2 from the germline V gene are SGHTA and FQGTGA. The CDR3 has 14 amino acids. The CDR3 DNA reads TGTGCCAGCGTGGACAGCCCAACTAATGTAAAACTGTTTTTT. This gives the protein CASVDSPTNVKLFF.

This clonotype was seen only a few times. The chain has TRBV29-1 and TRBJ2-7; a possible D gene is TRBD2 (5 bases). The V gene's germline CDR1 is SQVTM and CDR2 ANQGSEA. The CDR3 extends over 13 amino acids. Trimming removed 3 bases at V and 3 bases at J, with 12 bases between. CDR3 sequence: CSVEFRAGYEQYF. The DNA of the CDR3 is TGCAGCGTTGAGTTCCGGGCGGGCTACGAGCAGTACTTC.

The sample holds a few counts of this clonotype. This chain links TRBV5-1 with TRBJ2-7, with 7 bases lining up with TRBD1. Germline loops: CDR1 SGHRS, CDR2 YFSETQ. J lost 2 bases, V lost 4 bases, and 9 bases had no gene match. The length of the CDR3 is 15 residues. Written as DNA, the CDR3 is TGCGCCAGCAGCCCGACGGGACAGCTACCCTACGAGCAGTACTTC. This gives the protein CASSPTGQLPYEQYF.

In its sample, this clonotype was seen many times. The chain is built from TRBV6-1 and TRBJ2-7; 7 bases are shared with TRBD2. Trimming cost V 7 bases and J 4 bases; bases outside gene matches: 10. Per germline, CDR1 MNHNS and CDR2 SASEGT. The CDR3 contains 14 residues. The DNA for the CDR3 is TGTGCCAGCAACTCGTGGGGGGGTTTATACGAGCAGTACTTC. This sequence encodes CASNSWGGLYEQYF.

This clonotype was recorded a few times. The rearrangement joins TRBV7-9 to TRBJ2-2, with 10 bases matching TRBD2. The CDR3 sequence is 17 residues long. Germline CDR1 SEHNR, CDR2 FQNEAQ (reference sequence). Germline trimming cut 2 bases from V and 7 bases from J; bases unmatched to any gene: 10. For the CDR3, the DNA is TGTGCCAGCAGCTTATGGTGGCTAGCGGGAGAAGGCGGGGAGCTGTTTTTT. Its translation: CASSLWWLAGEGGELFF.

The V and J genes are TRBV20-1 and TRBJ2-5; 8 bases are a match to TRBD1. The germline V gene encodes CDR1 DFQATT and CDR2 SNEGSKA (reference sequence). With 8 bases clipped from V and 2 bases from J, the junction kept 4 bases outside the gene matches. This CDR3 is 12 amino acids long. This chain's CDR3 is CSWDRRQETQYF. CDR3 nucleotide sequence: TGCAGTTGGGACAGGAGACAAGAGACCCAGTACTTC.

The chain has TRBV30 and TRBJ1-5; tentatively, D is TRBD1 (6 bases). V lost 2 bases and J lost 5, with 13 bases in between. This CDR3 is 14 amino acids long. Germline V gene lookup returns CDR1 GTSNPN and CDR2 SVGIG (reference sequence). CDR3 amino acids: CAWSPGVQDQPQHF. The DNA of the CDR3 is TGTGCCTGGAGTCCAGGGGTGCAGGATCAGCCCCAGCATTTT.

This chain connects TRBV10-3 to TRBJ2-2; D unresolved. This CDR3 spans 11 amino acids. With 10 bases removed from V and 3 bases from J, the gap between germline ends came to 6 bases. Germline V gene sequence: CDR1 ENHRY, CDR2 SYGVKD. The CDR3 here is CATADTGELFF. The CDR3 DNA is TGTGCCACCGCAGACACCGGGGAGCTGTTTTTT.

Notes on this clonotype: A read error is likely, as this CDR3 ends without the conserved phenylalanine or tryptophan. The chain is built from TRBV5-1 and TRBJ2-2; 8 nucleotides align to TRBD1. CDR3 length equals 14 residues. Germline V gene data show CDR1 as SGHRS and CDR2 as YFSETQ. Losses at the gene ends were 4 bases for V and 7 bases for J; bases not matched to a gene: 6. DNA for the CDR3: TGCGCCAGCAGCGAGGACAGGGCGATCGGGGAGCTGTTTCTT. This sequence encodes CASSEDRAIGELFL.

In this sample, this clonotype turned up a few times. The genes are TRBV20-1 and TRBJ2-7; 9 bases are a match to TRBD2. The CDR3 is made up of 13 amino acids. V was pared by 6 bases and J by 8 bases, with 11 bases of the junction left unmatched. Germline V gives CDR1 DFQATT, CDR2 SNEGSKA (reference sequence). The CDR3 here is CSAAVVAGEQQYF. CDR3 nucleotides: TGCAGTGCGGCGGTGGTAGCGGGAGAGCAGCAGTACTTC.

This clonotype was counted ten times or more. J is TRBJ2-5 and V is TRBV11-2; weak D call: TRBD2 (6 bases). CDR3 size: 17 residues. Germline assignment: CDR1 SGHAT and CDR2 FQNNGV. The V end lost 3 bases, the J end lost 4 bases, and 21 bases lay between the germline ends. The CDR3 protein is CASSLSFGGMNLETQYF. The CDR3 DNA reads TGTGCCAGCAGCTTGTCGTTCGGCGGGATGAATTTAGAGACCCAGTACTTC. The full variable domain, with the rest looked up from reference TRBV11-2 and TRBJ2-5, is EAGVAQSPRYKIIEKRQSVAFWCNPISGHATLYWYQQILGQGPKLLIQFQNNGVVDDSQLPKDRFSAERLKGVDSTLKIQPAKLEDSAVYLCASSLSFGGMNLETQYFGPGTRLLVL.

V gene TRBV5-1 combines with J gene TRBJ2-5, with TRBD2 matching over 9 bases. Unmatched junction bases numbered 7, after V lost 2 bases and J lost 5 bases. The CDR3 totals 15 residues. The germline V gene encodes CDR1 SGHRS and CDR2 YFSETQ. CDR3 region: CASSLDSGSDETQYF. DNA for the CDR3: TGCGCCAGCAGCTTAGATAGCGGGAGCGATGAGACCCAGTACTTC.

The chain carries TRBV20-1 and TRBJ2-5; tentative D call: TRBD1 (6 bases). The CDR3 is made up of 14 amino acids. V was trimmed by 2 bases and J by 3 bases, leaving 13 bases between them. The germline V gene encodes CDR1 DFQATT and CDR2 SNEGSKA (reference sequence). CDR3 sequence (DNA): TGCAGTGCTAGAATAGGGACAATTAAAGAGACCCAGTACTTC. Protein product: CSARIGTIKETQYF.

The chain combines TRBV20-1 with TRBJ2-1, with D possibly TRBD1 on 6 matching bases. Per germline, CDR1 DFQATT and CDR2 SNEGSKA (reference sequence). The CDR3 spans 14 residues. V dropped 2 bases and J dropped 4 bases, with 12 bases sitting between them. The CDR3 bases are TGCAGTGCTAGACCGGACAGTTCTTACAATGAGCAGTTCTTC. This encodes CSARPDSSYNEQFF.